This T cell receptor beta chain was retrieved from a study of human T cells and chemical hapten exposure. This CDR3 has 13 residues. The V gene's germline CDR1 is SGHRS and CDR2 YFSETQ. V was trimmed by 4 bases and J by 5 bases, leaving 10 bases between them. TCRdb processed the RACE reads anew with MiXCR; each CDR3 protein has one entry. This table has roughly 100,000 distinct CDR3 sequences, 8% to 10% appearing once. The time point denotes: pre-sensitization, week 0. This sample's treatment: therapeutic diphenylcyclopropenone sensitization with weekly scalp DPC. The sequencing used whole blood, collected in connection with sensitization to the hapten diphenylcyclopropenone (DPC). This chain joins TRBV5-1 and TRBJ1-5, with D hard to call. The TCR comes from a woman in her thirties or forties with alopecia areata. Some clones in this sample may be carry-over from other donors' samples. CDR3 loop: CASSDGPDQPQHF. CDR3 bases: TGCGCCAGCAGCGACGGGCCCGATCAGCCCCAGCATTTT.